This T cell receptor beta chain was sequenced during a study of CD8 T cells in ankylosing spondylitis. Study outcomes and limitations: Apparently characteristic of ankylosing spondylitis blood was a TCR beta motif (under ten highly homologous variants). Earlier work had already found some motif variants in reactive arthritis synovial fluid and blood. The study looked at matched synovial fluid samples from ankylosing spondylitis patients. Disease-linked clones were reported to be significantly enriched there.

This clonotype was seen many times. Its specificity is not known. Libraries of TCR beta came from quantitative 5'-RACE with molecular barcodes. MiXCR, run by TCRdb on the 5' RACE reads, gives a single entry per CDR3 protein. Among 300,000 to 350,000 distinct CDR3 sequences listed, roughly 12% were seen once. Sequenced sample: blood, either unsorted or a sorted T cell fraction (not recorded which). The receptor was derived from a female donor with ankylosing spondylitis or in good health (not recorded which).

CDR3 residues: CAIRKDPETDTQYF. DNA of the CDR3: TGTGCCATCAGAAAAGATCCAGAAACAGATACGCAGTATTTT. The chain is built from TRBV10-3 and TRBJ2-3; no reliable D call. Between the trimmed V and J ends, which lost 6 bases and 3 bases, there was a span of 13 bases. The CDR3 loop spans 14 amino acids. Per germline, CDR1 ENHRY and CDR2 SYGVKD.